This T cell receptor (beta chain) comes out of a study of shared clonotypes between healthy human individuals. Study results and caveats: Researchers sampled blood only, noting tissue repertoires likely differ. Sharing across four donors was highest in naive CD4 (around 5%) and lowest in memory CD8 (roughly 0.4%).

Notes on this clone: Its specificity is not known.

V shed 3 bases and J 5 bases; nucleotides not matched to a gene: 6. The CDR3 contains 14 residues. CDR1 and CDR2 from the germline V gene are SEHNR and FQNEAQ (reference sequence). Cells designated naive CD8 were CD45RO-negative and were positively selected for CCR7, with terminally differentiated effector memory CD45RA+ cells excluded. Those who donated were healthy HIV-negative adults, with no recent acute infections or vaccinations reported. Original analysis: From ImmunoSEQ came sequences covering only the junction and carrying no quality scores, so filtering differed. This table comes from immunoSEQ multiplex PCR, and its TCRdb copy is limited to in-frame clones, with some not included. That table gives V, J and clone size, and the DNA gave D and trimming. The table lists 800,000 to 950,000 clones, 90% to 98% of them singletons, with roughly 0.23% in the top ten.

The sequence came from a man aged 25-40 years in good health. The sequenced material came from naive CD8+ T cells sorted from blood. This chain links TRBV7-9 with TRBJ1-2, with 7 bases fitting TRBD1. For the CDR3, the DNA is TGTGCCAGCAGCTTGGGGGACAGCGGATATGGCTACACCTTC. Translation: CASSLGDSGYGYTF.